Described below is a single TCR beta chain sequence and its context. This clone came up a few times. No cognate antigen has been identified for it. No base quality values were provided; no much bigger clone lies one nucleotide off. Explained via the paper, the time point label denotes: 4 weeks on oral tofacitinib. The sample's treatment or condition label, decoded: oral pan-JAK inhibitor, 5-10 mg twice daily. Lesional scalp punch biopsies and peripheral blood were obtained from alopecia areata patients. PBMCs were isolated by density centrifugation and stained for CD3, CD4 and CD8, after which CD4+ and CD8+ T cells were sorted on a FACSAria. The record originates from a study of CD8+ T cells in alopecia areata (dated by TCRdb to 2016 to 2019). Regarding the study in general: The treated patients took part in an open-label pilot trial in which moderate-to-severe alopecia areata was treated with oral tofacitinib at 5 to 10 mg twice daily. Patients stayed on tofacitinib for 6 to 18 months and then had 6 months of follow-up off drug so that delayed response and recurrence could be assessed. Disease severity in treated patients was measured with the SALT score, which quantifies the percentage of affected scalp surface area. In both human patients and the C3H/HeJ mouse model, the study applied high-throughput TCRbeta sequencing to look at T cell clonal expansion in alopecia areata. Scalp tissue and sorted CD4+ and CD8+ peripheral blood T cells from patchy and totalis/universalis alopecia areata patients and from healthy controls were covered by human TCRbeta sequencing. Biopsies were taken from tofacitinib-treated patients at baseline and again at 4 and 24 weeks into treatment, and several of those patients also had a later scalp biopsy. Scalp clonality was compared across normal scalp (n=4), patchy alopecia areata scalp (n=8), and alopecia totalis/universalis scalp (n=8). RNA was obtained with the PAXgene miRNA kit for fixed scalp, the miRNeasy kit for PBMCs, and the RNeasy kit for mouse skin. TCRbeta CDR3 regions were amplified by immunoSEQ multiplex PCR with 35 Vbeta forward and 13 Jbeta reverse primers. The investigation overall reported the following: Scalp clonality and the number of expanded CD8+ clones among the top 100 scalp clones were significantly decreased by tofacitinib. Compared with mice, TCR sequences shared between patients were less clear, possibly partly because of HLA diversity across the patient population. Compared with normal scalp, lesional scalp, particularly in alopecia totalis/universalis, had higher clonality and more expanded CD8+ clones, which suggests antigenic drive. Many expanded lesional clones were found to persist in scalp and blood during tofacitinib treatment, and relapse after treatment cessation may be partly explained by this persistence. Because the treated cohort was small and included a single nonresponder, larger studies are needed to assess links between baseline CD8+ expansion and response. Scalp TCR repertoire analysis is complicated because resident alphabeta T cells in normal human skin are also sequenced, whereas mouse skin is dominated by gammadelta T cells.

Deletion took 6 bases off V and 8 bases off J, with a span of 22 bases between the germline ends. For CDR1 and CDR2, the germline V gene (reference sequence) lists MNHEY and SMNVEV. There are 15 amino acids in the CDR3, from cysteine to phenylalanine inclusive. Just the 45-base CDR3 DNA is kept, in frame starting at base 1. The library relied on the immunoSEQ multiplex PCR assay. For TCR sequencing, RNA was extracted from every sample and reverse transcribed into cDNA to serve as template. SuperScript III was used to make first-strand cDNA, primed with a 2:1 mix of oligo-dT and random hexamers. Amplification bias was assessed with a synthetic immune receptor repertoire, and residual bias was removed computationally. Regarding the original processing steps: After raw reads were preprocessed to remove errors, the CDR3 was defined following IMGT conventions as running from the conserved cysteine to phenylalanine. To get clonality, Shannon entropy was normalized by log2 of the number of productive unique TCRs and the result was subtracted from 1. Whether scalp clones were CD4 or CD8 was inferred by matching scalp TCRbeta sequences against CD4 and CD8 repertoires sorted from blood. Here the immuneACCESS table is served through TCRdb, limited to in-frame sequences with V and J called. Missing clones are a known gap in these copies; in checked studies unresolved V genes cover under half, and the rest lacks a known reason. V and J calls and clone size follow that table, whereas D and trimming were derived from the DNA. The sample has 95,000 to 150,000 clones on record, more than 40% of them singletons. The ten biggest clones cover around 0.44% of the sample.

The receptor chain draws on TRBV27 and TRBJ1-2; 5 matching bases give a weak D call of TRBD1. The sequence came from a human donor with alopecia areata. The starting material was CD4+ T cells sorted from blood, obtained at week 4, from a patient treated with tofacitinib. CDR3 reads: CASSPSGGLRGGYTF. The nucleotide sequence reads TGTGCCAGCAGCCCTTCGGGGGGTCTACGAGGAGGCTACACCTTC.